Each of the 9 T cell receptor beta chains below was sequenced from the same sample in a study of T cell responses to AZD1222 COVID-19 vaccine. Assay: immunoSEQ multiplex PCR; the TCRdb copy retains only in-frame clones and omits some. The data contain 75,000 to 95,000 clones, approximately 81% of them singletons. This material consisted of peripheral blood, taken on day 0 of AZD1222 vaccination. The receptors originated from an adult in good health.

The genes are TRBV9 and TRBJ1-2, with D unclear. CDR3 length equals 14 residues. CDR1 and CDR2 from the germline V gene are SGDLS and YYNGEE. Trimming took off 0 bases at V and 2 bases at J, with 8 bases between the two ends. CDR3 nucleotide sequence: TGTGCCAGCAGCGTAGAAGGGTTCAACTATGGCTACACCTTC. It specifies CASSVEGFNYGYTF. Complete variable domain (other parts from reference TRBV9 and TRBJ1-2): DSGVTQTPKHLITATGQRVTLRCSPRSGDLSVYWYQQSLDQGLQFLIQYYNGEERAKGNILERFSAQQFPDLHSELNLSSLELGDSALYFCASSVEGFNYGYTFGSGTRLTVV.

This rearrangement joins TRBV7-2 to TRBJ2-5; D might be TRBD1 or TRBD2, each matching 5 bases. Trimming cost V 10 bases and J 5 bases, with 23 bases left between them. The V gene's germline CDR1 is SGHTA and CDR2 FQGNSA. CDR3 length: 15 residues. The CDR3 region has the DNA TGTGCCACCAAGCTTCGGGGCCCGGGCGGTGAGACCCAGTACTTC. Translating gives CATKLRGPGGETQYF.

CDR3 region: CATSRDLDGVRQPQHF. In nucleotides, the CDR3 is TGTGCCACCAGCAGAGACCTGGACGGAGTGCGGCAGCCCCAGCATTTT. The chain employs TRBV15 and TRBJ1-5; no firm D call. Trimming left V 0 bases short and J 7 bases short, with 16 bases between. The CDR3 runs to 16 residues. Germline V CDR1 and CDR2: LNHNV, YYDKDF (reference sequence).

The chain joins TRBV7-2 to TRBJ1-5; TRBD1 is a possible D gene (6 bases). The germline V gene encodes CDR1 SGHTA and CDR2 FQGNSA. V dropped 5 bases and J dropped 4 bases, with 12 bases sitting between them. The CDR3 length is 14 residues. DNA of the CDR3: TGTGCCAGCAGCCCCGGGACACTTAATCAGCCCCAGCATTTT. Its translation is CASSPGTLNQPQHF. The full variable domain, with the rest looked up from reference TRBV7-2 and TRBJ1-5, is GAGVSQSPSNKVTEKGKDVELRCDPISGHTALYWYRQSLGQGLEFLIYFQGNSAPDKSGLPSDRFSAERTGGSVSTLTIQRTQQEDSAVYLCASSPGTLNQPQHFGDGTRLSIL.

With respect to this clone: The sample contains more than one DNA sequence encoding this CDR3. The genes are TRBV6-5 and TRBJ2-7, with D possibly being TRBD1 or TRBD2 (5 bases each). This CDR3 has 11 amino acids. CDR1 and CDR2 (germline): MNHEY, SVGAGI. The V end lost 2 bases, the J end lost 7 bases, and 6 bases lay between the germline ends. The CDR3 coding sequence is TGTGCCAGCAGTTACGGGGGAGAGCAGTACTTC. Translating it yields CASSYGGEQYF.

This clone was counted only a few times. The genes are TRBV7-2 and TRBJ2-7; 10 bases line up with TRBD1. Germline loops: CDR1 SGHTA, CDR2 FQGNSA. The V gene end was trimmed by 7 bases and the J gene end by 7 bases; junction bases not matched to a gene: 10. The CDR3 length is 14 residues. The CDR3 nucleotides are TGTGCCAGCACCCGGGACAGGGGTTTAGATGAGCAGTACTTC. It is translated as CASTRDRGLDEQYF.

The chain couples TRBV11-2 to TRBJ2-7, with 8 bases lining up with TRBD2. The V and J ends lost 5 bases and 0 bases, in that order; junction bases with no gene match: 6. Germline V lookup: CDR1 SGHAT, CDR2 FQNNGV. CDR3 length equals 15 residues. CDR3 DNA sequence: TGTGCCAGCAGCCGTCGAGCGGGGGCCTCCTACGAGCAGTACTTC. This translates into CASSRRAGASYEQYF.

The gene calls are TRBV2 and TRBJ2-5; D uncertain. The V gene lost 1 base and the J gene lost 6 bases, with 0 bases spanning the gap. CDR1 and CDR2 (germline): SNHLY, FYNNEI. This CDR3 contains 10 residues. The chain's CDR3 is CASSEETQYF. DNA of the CDR3: TGTGCCAGCAGTGAAGAGACCCAGTACTTC.

The chain combines TRBV20-1 with TRBJ1-3; TRBD1 might be the D (6 bases). The V gene's germline CDR1 is DFQATT and CDR2 SNEGSKA (reference sequence). V was pared by 3 bases and J by 2 bases, with 11 bases between. CDR3 length equals 14 residues. CDR3 in amino acids: CSASVEGAGNTIYF. CDR3 nucleotide sequence: TGCAGTGCTAGTGTGGAGGGGGCTGGAAACACCATATATTTT.